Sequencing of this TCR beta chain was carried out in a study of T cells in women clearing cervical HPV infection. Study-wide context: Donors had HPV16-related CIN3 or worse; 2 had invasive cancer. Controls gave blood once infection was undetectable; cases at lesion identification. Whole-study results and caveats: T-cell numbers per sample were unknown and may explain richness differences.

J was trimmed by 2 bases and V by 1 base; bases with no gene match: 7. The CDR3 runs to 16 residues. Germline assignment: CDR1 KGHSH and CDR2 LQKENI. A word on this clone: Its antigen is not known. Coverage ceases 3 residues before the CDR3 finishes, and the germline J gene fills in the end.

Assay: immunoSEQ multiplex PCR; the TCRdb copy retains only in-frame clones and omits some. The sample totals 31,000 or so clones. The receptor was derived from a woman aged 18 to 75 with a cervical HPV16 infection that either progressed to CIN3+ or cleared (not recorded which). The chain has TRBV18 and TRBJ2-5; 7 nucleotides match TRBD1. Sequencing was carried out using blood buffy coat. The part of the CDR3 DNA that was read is TGTGCCAGCTCACCACTTCTTGCGACAGGGCAAGAGACC. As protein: CASSPLLATGQET. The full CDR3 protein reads CASSPLLATGQETQYF.